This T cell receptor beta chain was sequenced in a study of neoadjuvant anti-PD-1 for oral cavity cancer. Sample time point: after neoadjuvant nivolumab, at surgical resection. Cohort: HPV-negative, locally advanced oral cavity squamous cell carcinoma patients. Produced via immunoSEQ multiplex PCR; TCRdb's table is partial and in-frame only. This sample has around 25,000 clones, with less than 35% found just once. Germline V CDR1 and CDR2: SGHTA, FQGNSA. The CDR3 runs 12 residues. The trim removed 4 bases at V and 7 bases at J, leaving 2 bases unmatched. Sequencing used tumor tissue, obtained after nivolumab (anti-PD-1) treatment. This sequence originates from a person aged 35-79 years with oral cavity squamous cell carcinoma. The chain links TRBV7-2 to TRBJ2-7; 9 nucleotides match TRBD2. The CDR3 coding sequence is TGTGCCAGCAGCTCCGGACTAGCGGAGCAGTACTTC. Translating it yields CASSSGLAEQYF.